The 23 T cell receptor beta chains presented below share a single source sample, sequenced in a study of blood T cell repertoires in COVID-19. Generated by immunoSEQ multiplex PCR, the TCRdb table keeps only in-frame clones and is missing some. The sample lists roughly 200,000 clones; around 76% were seen once. The specimen sequenced was peripheral blood. The receptors come from a woman aged 60-75 years with COVID-19, enrolled during active disease.

This clone showed up just a few times. The chain links TRBV4-3 to TRBJ2-7; 8 bases agree with TRBD2. The CDR3 loop spans 14 amino acids. V shed 1 base, J shed 5 bases, and the junction held 4 bases outside the gene matches. The germline V gene encodes CDR1 LGHNA and CDR2 YSLEER. CDR3 bases: TGCGCCAGCAGCCAAGGGACTAGCTACCACGAGCAGTACTTC. Amino acid sequence: CASSQGTSYHEQYF.

The genes are TRBV7-2 and TRBJ2-2; D perhaps matches TRBD2 (6 bases). The CDR3 has 14 amino acids. The V gene lost 2 bases and the J gene lost 7 bases, with 11 bases spanning the gap. Germline values: CDR1 SGHTA, CDR2 FQGNSA. The CDR3 sequence is CASSLMGGSGELFF. The CDR3 DNA reads TGTGCCAGCAGCTTAATGGGGGGTAGCGGGGAGCTGTTTTTT. The full variable domain, with the rest looked up from reference TRBV7-2 and TRBJ2-2, is GAGVSQSPSNKVTEKGKDVELRCDPISGHTALYWYRQSLGQGLEFLIYFQGNSAPDKSGLPSDRFSAERTGGSVSTLTIQRTQQEDSAVYLCASSLMGGSGELFFGEGSRLTVL.

The chain couples TRBV18 to TRBJ2-7; D perhaps matches TRBD1 (6 bases). Trimming removed 3 bases from V and 3 bases from J, with 18 bases in between. Germline CDR1 reads KGHSH; CDR2 reads LQKENI. CDR3 length equals 16 residues. This CDR3 reads CASSPGMRQGSYEQYF. The DNA for the CDR3 is TGTGCCAGCTCACCTGGGATGAGGCAGGGGAGCTACGAGCAGTACTTC.

This chain uses TRBV3-1 (or the pseudogene TRBV3-2) with TRBJ2-2; 9 nucleotides match TRBD1. The CDR3 contains 15 residues. Germline V gives CDR1 LGHDT, CDR2 YNNKEL (reference sequence). J was trimmed by 5 bases and V by 3 bases; bases with no gene match: 4. The CDR3 region is CASSQTGGGTGELFF. The CDR3 nucleotides are TGTGCCAGCAGCCAGACAGGGGGAGGAACCGGGGAGCTGTTTTTT.

The rearrangement uses TRBV20-1 and TRBJ1-2, with no clear D. V lost 1 base and J lost 5, with 5 bases in between. Per the germline V gene, CDR1 is DFQATT and CDR2 is SNEGSKA (reference sequence). There are 11 residues in the CDR3. The CDR3 nucleotides read TGCAGTGCTAGAGCTCCGTATGGCTACACCTTC. Residues: CSARAPYGYTF.

This chain connects TRBV4-1 to TRBJ1-5; D is perhaps TRBD1 (5 bases). Trimming shortened V by 0 bases and J by 9 bases, and 15 bases separated the two germline ends. Per the germline V gene, CDR1 is MGHRA and CDR2 is YSYEKL. The CDR3 is 15 amino acids. For the CDR3, the DNA is TGCGCCAGCAGCCAAGATTCGGCAGGGATGGGGCCCCAGCATTTT. This codes for CASSQDSAGMGPQHF.

The chain has TRBV5-4 and TRBJ2-7; D unclear. Per the germline V gene, CDR1 is SGHNT and CDR2 is YYREEE (reference sequence). V was shortened by 4 bases and J by 3 bases, with 11 bases between the two germline ends. The CDR3 consists of 13 residues. The DNA for the CDR3 is TGTGCCAGCAGCCCGCCGGGTGGCTACGAGCAGTACTTC. Residues: CASSPPGGYEQYF.

This chain uses TRBV6-4 with TRBJ1-1; no reliable D call. Germline values: CDR1 MRHNA, CDR2 SNTAGT. CDR3 size: 14 residues. V was cut by 0 bases and J by 5 bases, with 10 bases left in between. CDR3 DNA: TGTGCCAGCAGTGACTCAGATCGGGGAACTGAAGCTTTCTTT. This sequence encodes CASSDSDRGTEAFF.

The CDR3 coding sequence is TGTGCCAGCAGCTTAGTTGCAGGGCGAATGTACAATGAGCAGTTCTTC. Translation gives CASSLVAGRMYNEQFF. The genes are TRBV7-2 and TRBJ2-1, with D possibly being TRBD1 (5 bases). Per germline, CDR1 SGHTA and CDR2 FQGNSA. V lost 1 base and J 4 bases, leaving 14 bases between the germline ends. The length of the CDR3 is 16 residues.

The V gene is TRBV7-3, the J gene TRBJ1-1; D call uncertain. The germline V gene has CDR1 SGHTA and CDR2 FQGTGA. With 4 bases removed from V and 3 bases from J, the gap between germline ends came to 12 bases. The CDR3 has 14 amino acids. The CDR3 coding sequence is TGTGCCAGCAGCTCTAATGGGAGGGACACTGAAGCTTTCTTT. It codes for CASSSNGRDTEAFF.

The CDR3 here is CASSISVGTDTQYF. CDR3 bases: TGTGCCAGTAGTATTTCGGTAGGCACAGATACGCAGTATTTT. The chain combines TRBV19 with TRBJ2-3; no clear D gene. Trimming took off 3 bases at V and 1 base at J, with 8 bases between the two ends. The length of the CDR3 is 14 residues. CDR1 LNHDA and CDR2 SQIVND come from the germline V gene (reference sequence).

Only one count was recorded for this clone. The CDR3 protein is CASSDKGTGYEQYV. CDR3 nucleotides: TGTGCCAGCTCAGATAAAGGGACAGGCTACGAGCAGTACGTC. The rearrangement uses TRBV18 and TRBJ2-7; 8 nucleotides match TRBD1. Germline V lookup: CDR1 KGHSH, CDR2 LQKENI. V shed 5 bases and J 3 bases; nucleotides not matched to a gene: 6. The CDR3 runs 14 residues.

The chain links TRBV4-3 to TRBJ1-5, with D possibly TRBD1 on 6 matching bases. CDR1 LGHNA and CDR2 YSLEER come from the germline V gene. V gave up 0 bases and J gave up 7 bases, with 16 bases separating them. The CDR3 runs 16 residues. The CDR3 region is CASSQDVQGGRQPQHF. Here the CDR3 DNA reads TGCGCCAGCAGCCAAGACGTACAGGGAGGGAGGCAGCCCCAGCATTTT.

The chain combines TRBV6-2 or TRBV6-3 with TRBJ2-1; 7 nucleotides align to TRBD1. V trimming: 5 bases; J trimming: 0 bases; junction bases outside the gene matches: 4. The V gene's germline CDR1 is MNHEY and CDR2 SVGEGT. CDR3 length: 15 amino acids. CDR3 protein: CASSLRDSSYNEQFF. For the CDR3, the DNA is TGTGCCAGCAGTCTCAGGGACAGCTCCTACAATGAGCAGTTCTTC.

The CDR3 protein is CASSLRQGGDIQYF. The DNA for the CDR3 is TGTGCCAGCAGTCTAAGACAGGGCGGGGACATTCAGTACTTC. The gene calls are TRBV28 and TRBJ2-4, with D perhaps TRBD1 (7 bases). CDR1 and CDR2 (germline): MDHEN, SYDVKM. V lost 5 bases and J 8 bases, leaving 16 bases between the germline ends. CDR3 size: 14 residues.

In its sample, this clone was seen a few times. The chain has TRBV20-1 and TRBJ1-1; D ambiguous. The V end was cut by 3 bases, the J end by 0 bases, with 11 bases between. There are 14 residues in the CDR3. The germline gives CDR1 DFQATT, CDR2 SNEGSKA (reference sequence). The CDR3 loop is CSASSSRLNTEAFF. The CDR3, as DNA: TGCAGTGCTAGTAGCTCCAGGTTGAACACTGAAGCTTTCTTT.

The V call is TRBV3-1 (or the pseudogene TRBV3-2), the J call TRBJ2-5; 12 bases are shared with TRBD2. J was trimmed by 1 base and V by 0 bases; bases with no gene match: 6. The germline gives CDR1 LGHDT, CDR2 YNNKEL (reference sequence). The CDR3 has 18 residues. CDR3 DNA sequence: TGTGCCAGCAGCCAAGAGTGGGCTAGCGGGGGGGCCCAAGAGACCCAGTACTTC. Protein product: CASSQEWASGGAQETQYF.

This clone has a count of ten or more. This chain links TRBV2 with TRBJ1-2; tentatively, D is TRBD1 (6 bases). V lost 6 bases and J 4 bases, leaving 21 bases between the germline ends. Germline CDR1 SNHLY, CDR2 FYNNEI. The CDR3 runs 16 residues. The chain's CDR3 is CASSNRQDRGTYGYTF. The CDR3 DNA sequence: TGTGCCAGCAGCAACCGACAGGATAGGGGGACCTATGGCTACACCTTC. Filled out from reference TRBV2 and TRBJ1-2, the complete variable domain reads EPEVTQTPSHQVTQMGQEVILRCVPISNHLYFYWYRQILGQKVEFLVSFYNNEISEKSEIFDDQFSVERPDGSNFTLKIRSTKLEDSAMYFCASSNRQDRGTYGYTFGSGTRLTVV.

The chain carries TRBV19 and TRBJ2-4; weak D call: TRBD2 (6 bases). CDR3 length equals 16 residues. The V end was cut by 2 bases, the J end by 6 bases, with 17 bases between. In germline, CDR1 is LNHDA, CDR2 SQIVND (reference sequence). CDR3 loop: CASSIWVKASANIQYF. The CDR3 nucleotides read TGTGCCAGTAGTATATGGGTTAAGGCTAGCGCAAACATTCAGTACTTC.

The J gene is TRBJ2-1, the V gene TRBV5-1; TRBD2 agrees at 8 bases. The CDR3 covers 16 residues. The germline V gene has CDR1 SGHRS and CDR2 YFSETQ. With 1 base clipped from V and 3 bases from J, the junction kept 6 bases outside the gene matches. CDR3 nucleotides: TGCGCCAGCAGCTTGAGCCCGGGACTAGACTACAATGAGCAGTTCTTC. Translating it yields CASSLSPGLDYNEQFF.

This clone was picked up a small number of times. This chain uses TRBV11-3 with TRBJ2-7, with TRBD2 as a possible D gene (6 bases). Germline CDR1 reads SGHNT; CDR2 reads YENEEA. The V end was cut by 8 bases, the J end by 0 bases, with 14 bases between. CDR3 length: 14 amino acids. The CDR3 region is CASFGGVGSYEQYV. CDR3 nucleotides: TGTGCCAGCTTCGGGGGAGTCGGCTCCTACGAGCAGTACGTC.

This CDR3 is CASSRTTSGTPYEQYF. As DNA, the CDR3 is TGTGCCAGCAGCCGCACGACTAGCGGGACGCCATACGAGCAGTACTTC. The chain couples TRBV6-2 or TRBV6-3 to TRBJ2-7; 11 nucleotides align to TRBD2. The CDR3 is made up of 16 amino acids. With 6 bases clipped from V and 4 bases from J, the junction kept 11 bases outside the gene matches. Germline-derived CDR1 and CDR2 are MNHEY and SVGEGT.

V is TRBV5-1 and J is TRBJ2-5; 8 bases agree with TRBD2. There are 16 residues in the CDR3. Germline CDR1 and CDR2: SGHRS and YFSETQ. With 3 bases clipped from V and 0 bases from J, the junction kept 7 bases outside the gene matches. CDR3 coding DNA: TGCGCCAGCAGCTCACAAGCGGGAGAGTACCAAGAGACCCAGTACTTC. This gives the protein CASSSQAGEYQETQYF.